The present entry profiles one T cell receptor beta chain with its context. This sample is drawn from a study of blood T cell repertoires in COVID-19. Study-wide background: Some COVID-19 samples were acute and others convalescent; all came from the United States, Italy and Spain. From T cells, B-cell-depleted T cells, or PBMCs came the material, which was cDNA or gDNA.

Generated by immunoSEQ multiplex PCR, the TCRdb table keeps only in-frame clones and is missing some. The repertoire holds over 65,000 clones, with around 86% as singletons. Trimming took 7 bases from V and 5 from J, leaving 11 bases between them. Looked up from germline, CDR1 is SNHLY and CDR2 is FYNNEI. This CDR3 spans 13 amino acids. The chain links TRBV2 to TRBJ2-2; a weak D match, TRBD1 (6 bases). The origin of this receptor is a human donor in a cohort sampled during active COVID-19. The sample consisted of peripheral blood. The CDR3 loop reads CASIQGETGELFF. CDR3 nucleotides: TGTGCCAGCATACAGGGTGAAACCGGGGAGCTGTTTTTT.